This T cell receptor (beta chain) was observed in a study of post-analysis software for immune sequencing data. Looking at the study overall: Recorded subtypes: relapsing-remitting, secondary progressive, progressive-relapsing; some patients unannotated. Study-level points and caveats: Roughly five TRBV segments were significantly more frequent in patients than in controls. TRBV5-6, TRBV5-1 and TRBV20-1 were among these segments.

Included in the TCR beta cDNA libraries were unique molecular identifiers. TCRdb itself ran the PCR reads through MiXCR, one entry per CDR3 protein. The table lists over 150,000 distinct CDR3 sequences, 30% of them singletons. CDR3 length equals 15 residues. Germline V CDR1 and CDR2: MGHRA, YSYEKL. The V end was cut by 1 base, the J end by 1 base, with 10 bases between. A few counts support this clonotype. No antigen is known for it. This sequence was found in a girl aged 10 to 17 with multiple sclerosis. V gene TRBV4-1 combines with J gene TRBJ1-1; D gene ambiguous. The sequenced sample was blood. CDR3 sequence: CASSQVPGSNTEAFF. The CDR3 bases are TGCGCCAGCAGCCAAGTCCCAGGATCGAACACTGAAGCTTTCTTT.